The 14 T cell receptor beta chains listed next were all sequenced from one sample in a study of cytomegalovirus exposure and HLA in healthy donors. Libraries were prepared by immunoSEQ multiplex PCR; TCRdb keeps only in-frame clonotypes and omits some of them. The repertoire includes some 140,000 clones, around four fifths of them detected once, and almost 1.5% sits in the top ten. The source material was PBMCs. These receptors were obtained from a woman aged 25 to 39 in good health and CMV-seronegative.

This chain uses TRBV7-3 with TRBJ2-6; no reliable D call. CDR1 is SGHTA, CDR2 FQGTGA, per germline. V gave up 5 bases and J gave up 0 bases, with 5 bases separating them. This CDR3 has 14 amino acids. CDR3 in amino acids: CASSPSSGANVLTF. In DNA form, the CDR3 reads TGTGCCAGCAGCCCGAGCTCTGGGGCCAACGTCCTGACTTTC.

The genes are TRBV5-1 and TRBJ2-3, with D possibly TRBD1 on 5 matching bases. There are 15 residues in the CDR3. Germline V gene lookup returns CDR1 SGHRS and CDR2 YFSETQ. Trimming shortened V by 1 base and J by 5 bases, and 14 bases separated the two germline ends. DNA for the CDR3: TGCGCCAGCAGCTTGCAGGGAACACCGGGAGATACGCAGTATTTT. Translated: CASSLQGTPGDTQYF.

The table lists this clone with a count of one. The gene calls are TRBV5-1 and TRBJ2-7; 10 bases line up with TRBD2. The trim removed 4 bases at V and 3 bases at J, leaving 4 bases unmatched. This CDR3 is built from 14 residues. Germline V gives CDR1 SGHRS, CDR2 YFSETQ. CDR3 sequence (DNA): TGCGCCAGCAGCGAGCGGGGGGGCAACTACGAGCAGTACTTC. The encoded protein is CASSERGGNYEQYF.

This clone showed up just once. The rearrangement links TRBV9 to TRBJ2-7; 9 bases are a match to TRBD1. V gave up 3 bases and J gave up 1 base; unmatched junction bases: 8. Germline CDR1 SGDLS, CDR2 YYNGEE. The CDR3 loop spans 16 amino acids. CDR3 DNA sequence: TGTGCCAGCAGCGCCACCGGGACAGGGATTTCCTACGAGCAGTACTTC. The encoded protein is CASSATGTGISYEQYF.

This chain uses TRBV6-5 with TRBJ2-5; a possible D gene is TRBD2 (6 bases). The V gene's germline CDR1 is MNHEY and CDR2 SVGAGI. Trimming shortened V by 1 base and J by 5 bases, and 8 bases separated the two germline ends. The CDR3 length is 13 residues. This CDR3 reads CASSYLGTETQYF. Here the CDR3 DNA reads TGTGCCAGCAGTTACTTGGGGACTGAGACCCAGTACTTC.

This clone was observed a handful of times. V and J are TRBV5-1 and TRBJ1-2, with 9 bases lining up with TRBD1. Germline V gives CDR1 SGHRS, CDR2 YFSETQ. After removal of 3 bases from V and 6 bases from J, the junction contained 3 bases not matched to a gene. The length of the CDR3 is 13 residues. CDR3 loop: CASSSGQGDGYTF. CDR3 nucleotide sequence: TGCGCCAGCAGCTCGGGACAGGGAGATGGCTACACCTTC.

The chain employs TRBV2 and TRBJ1-3; 7 bases fit TRBD1. The CDR3 loop spans 13 amino acids. Germline-derived CDR1 and CDR2 are SNHLY and FYNNEI. The V and J ends lost 6 bases and 5 bases, in that order; junction bases with no gene match: 4. CDR3 loop: CASRYRGRNTIYF. CDR3 bases: TGTGCCAGCAGGTACAGGGGTCGAAACACCATATATTTT.

This chain connects TRBV19 to TRBJ1-5; D is undetermined. V was shortened by 8 bases and J by 1 base, with 9 bases between the two germline ends. The CDR3 spans 13 residues. Per the germline V gene, CDR1 is LNHDA and CDR2 is SQIVND (reference sequence). This chain's CDR3 is CASASGSNQPQHF. CDR3 nucleotides: TGTGCCAGTGCAAGCGGCAGCAATCAGCCCCAGCATTTT.

The chain joins TRBV7-8 to TRBJ1-5, with 8 bases fitting TRBD1. This CDR3 region has 17 residues. With 1 base clipped from V and 7 bases from J, the junction kept 12 bases outside the gene matches. Germline V gives CDR1 SGHVS, CDR2 FQNEAQ. The CDR3 loop is CASSLVPSGQGRQPQHF. In nucleotides, the CDR3 is TGTGCCAGCAGCTTAGTTCCCTCCGGACAGGGTAGGCAGCCCCAGCATTTT.

V and J are TRBV4-1 and TRBJ2-7; TRBD1 might be the D (5 bases). The CDR3 loop spans 15 amino acids. Germline V CDR1 and CDR2: MGHRA, YSYEKL. Trimming left V 1 base short and J 2 bases short, with 12 bases between. The CDR3 DNA reads TGCGCCAGCAGCCAAGGGACATCCGAGACCTACGAGCAGTACTTC. Protein product: CASSQGTSETYEQYF.

The V and J genes are TRBV11-2 and TRBJ1-2; no clear D gene. CDR1 is SGHAT and CDR2 is FQNNGV in the germline V gene. The ends were cut back, 3 bases at V and 1 base at J, with 9 bases in the middle. The CDR3 is made up of 14 amino acids. The CDR3 coding sequence is TGTGCCAGCAGCTTGGGAGGGATTAACTATGGCTACACCTTC. Translating it yields CASSLGGINYGYTF.

The chain has TRBV7-2 and TRBJ2-3; D gene uncertain. V lost 2 bases and J lost 1, with 7 bases in between. CDR1 is SGHTA and CDR2 is FQGNSA in the germline V gene. CDR3 size: 14 residues. The CDR3: CASSLLGGTDTQYF. In nucleotides, the CDR3 is TGTGCCAGCAGCTTACTAGGCGGCACAGATACGCAGTATTTT. Full variable domain (missing parts from reference TRBV7-2 and TRBJ2-3): GAGVSQSPSNKVTEKGKDVELRCDPISGHTALYWYRQSLGQGLEFLIYFQGNSAPDKSGLPSDRFSAERTGGSVSTLTIQRTQQEDSAVYLCASSLLGGTDTQYFGPGTRLTVL.

The chain carries TRBV30 and TRBJ2-6; D unclear. V gave up 2 bases and J gave up 0 bases, with 8 bases separating them. This CDR3 is built from 15 residues. Germline assignment: CDR1 GTSNPN and CDR2 SVGIG (reference sequence). In DNA form, the CDR3 reads TGTGCCTGGAGTCACGGTATCTCTGGGGCCAACGTCCTGACTTTC. Protein product: CAWSHGISGANVLTF. The full variable domain, its missing parts supplied by reference TRBV30 and TRBJ2-6, is SQTIHQWPATLVQPVGSPLSLECTVEGTSNPNLYWYRQAAGRGLQLLFYSVGIGQISSEVPQNLSASRPQDRQFILSSKKLLLSDSGFYLCAWSHGISGANVLTFGAGSRLTVL.

This clone was picked up a small number of times. The rearrangement links TRBV4-2 to TRBJ1-6; TRBD1 might be the D (6 bases). This CDR3 region has 15 residues. V gave up 1 base and J gave up 8 bases, with 12 bases separating them. Per the germline V gene, CDR1 is LGHNA and CDR2 is YNFKEQ. CDR3 nucleotide sequence: TGTGCCAGCAGCCAAGCAGGGGCGCGGGATTCACCCCTCCACTTT. Amino acid sequence: CASSQAGARDSPLHF.